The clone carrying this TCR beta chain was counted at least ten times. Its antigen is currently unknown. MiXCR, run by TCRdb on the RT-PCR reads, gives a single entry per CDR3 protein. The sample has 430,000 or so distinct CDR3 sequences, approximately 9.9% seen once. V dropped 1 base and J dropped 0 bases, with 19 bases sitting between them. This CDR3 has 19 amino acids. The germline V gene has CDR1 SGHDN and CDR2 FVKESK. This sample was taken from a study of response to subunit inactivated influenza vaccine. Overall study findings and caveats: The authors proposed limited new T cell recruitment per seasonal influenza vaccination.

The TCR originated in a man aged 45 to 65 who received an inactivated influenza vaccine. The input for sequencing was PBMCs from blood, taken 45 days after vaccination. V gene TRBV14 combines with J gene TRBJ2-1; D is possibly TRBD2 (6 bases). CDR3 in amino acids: CASSQVGGEKLGSYNEQFF. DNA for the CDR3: TGTGCCAGCAGCCAAGTCGGAGGGGAAAAGCTGGGCTCCTACAATGAGCAGTTCTTC.